This T cell receptor (beta chain) was recorded in a study of blood T cells in healthy people across ages. General study points: Expanded clonotype changes were possibly confounded by unknown donor CMV status. Researchers deemed the diversity estimates from one million T cells underestimates.

This clonotype was counted a few times. Its antigen remains unidentified. Trimming removed 6 bases at V and 4 bases at J, with 21 bases between. The CDR3 runs 16 residues. Per sample, no less than 5 micrograms of total RNA were extracted. It was with a sample-barcoded 5' primer and a J-beta primer mix that a second PCR of roughly 7 to 12 cycles was run. One entry per CDR3 protein, called by TCRdb with MiXCR from the 5' RACE reads. The sample has fewer than 800,000 distinct CDR3 sequences; 20% to 25% are singletons. The sample was also reused in another study, on T cells of mothers and their children.

The sequence came from a boy aged 10-17 years in good health. Source material: blood. This chain uses TRBV12-3 or TRBV12-4 with TRBJ1-2, with D possibly matching TRBD1 (6 bases). The CDR3 reads CASSRDRPPLVYGYTF. CDR3 DNA: TGTGCCAGCAGCCGCGACAGGCCCCCTCTAGTCTATGGCTACACCTTC.